The clone carrying this TCR beta chain came up a few times. As yet, its antigen is unknown. These data originate in a study of T-cell memory formation after mild COVID-19. Each CDR3 protein is one row after TCRdb ran MiXCR on the 5' RACE reads. The sample contains approximately 440,000 distinct CDR3 sequences, over 15% of which appear only once. Trimming left V 8 bases short and J 11 bases short, with 21 bases between. The CDR3 contains 13 residues. From germline, CDR1 is LNHDA and CDR2 SQIVND (reference sequence). General observations from the study: Among contracting clones, CD4+ were mainly CM/EM and CD8+ enriched in EMRA. What remained unconfirmed was the SARS-CoV-2 specificity of second-wave clones peaking on day 37.

The sample consisted of PBMCs or a T cell subset sorted from them (not recorded which). The chain carries TRBV19 and TRBJ1-1, with D unresolved. This clonotype originated in an adult woman who had mild COVID-19 (a few samples of this study predate the infection). Cell type and time point are not known. CDR3 sequence reads: CASRTGSSFGAFF. CDR3 nucleotide sequence: TGTGCCAGTCGTACGGGCAGCAGCTTCGGGGCTTTCTTT.